This T cell receptor beta chain stems from a study of shared clonotypes between healthy human individuals. At the level of the study: Each donor contributed plates that comprised three CD4 naive, three CD4 memory, two CD8 naive and one CD8 memory. Study results and caveats: Sharing across four donors was seen in 5% to 5.5% of naive CD4 clonotypes. Memory subsets had estimated richness that was generally smaller than that of naive subsets.

V was clipped by 0 bases and J by 6 bases, with 12 bases between them. Germline loops: CDR1 LGHNA, CDR2 YSLEER. The CDR3 is made up of 15 amino acids. The naive CD8 subset, CD45RO-negative cells positively selected for CCR7, excluded terminally differentiated effector memory CD45RA+ cells. Clones were read by immunoSEQ multiplex PCR, and TCRdb kept only the in-frame ones, dropping some. The sample comprises a few million clones, 80% to 95% of which are singletons, and more than 1.5% rests with the top ten. This clone was counted a few times. The antigen remains undetermined. Other nucleotide sequences in the sample specify the same CDR3.

V is TRBV4-3 and J is TRBJ1-5; no definite D call. This receptor was obtained from a man in his late teens or twenties in good health. Some clones in this sample may be carry-over from other donors' samples. The sequenced sample was naive CD8+ T cells from PBMCs. The CDR3 bases are TGCGCCAGCAGCCAAGATTCGGGAGGGAGTCAGCCCCAGCATTTT. Encoded protein: CASSQDSGGSQPQHF.